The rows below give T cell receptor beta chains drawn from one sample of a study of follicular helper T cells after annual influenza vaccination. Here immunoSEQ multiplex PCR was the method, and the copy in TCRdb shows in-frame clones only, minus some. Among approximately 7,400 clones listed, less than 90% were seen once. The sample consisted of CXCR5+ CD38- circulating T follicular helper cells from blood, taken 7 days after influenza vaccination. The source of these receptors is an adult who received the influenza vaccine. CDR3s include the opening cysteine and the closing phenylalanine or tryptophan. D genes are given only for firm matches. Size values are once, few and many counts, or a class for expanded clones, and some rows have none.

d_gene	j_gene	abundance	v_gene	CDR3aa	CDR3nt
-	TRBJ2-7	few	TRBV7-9	CASTRPGQDYEQYF	TGTGCCAGCACCCGGCCCGGACAAGACTACGAGCAGTACTTC
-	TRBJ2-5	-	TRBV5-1	CASSLEDRHEETQYF	TGCGCCAGCAGCTTGGAGGATAGGCATGAAGAGACCCAGTACTTC
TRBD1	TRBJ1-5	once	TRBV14	CASSHNRDRPYSNQPQHF	TGTGCCAGCAGCCATAACCGGGACAGACCCTATAGCAATCAGCCCCAGCATTTT
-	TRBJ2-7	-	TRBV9	CASSPRVVSVHEQYF	TGTGCCAGCAGCCCCCGGGTAGTAAGTGTCCACGAGCAGTACTTC
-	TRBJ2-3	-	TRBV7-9	CASSASSSSDTQYF	TGTGCCAGCAGCGCTAGCAGCTCATCAGATACGCAGTATTTT
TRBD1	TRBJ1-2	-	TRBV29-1	CSVEDPPGQSAFNYGYTF	TGCAGCGTTGAAGATCCTCCGGGACAGAGTGCTTTTAACTATGGCTACACCTTC
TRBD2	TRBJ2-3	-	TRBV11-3	CASSQTSGSGDTQYF	TGTGCCAGCAGCCAGACTAGCGGGTCCGGGGATACGCAGTATTTT
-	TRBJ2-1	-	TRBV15	CATSRDKGQSSYNEQFF	TGTGCCACCAGCAGAGATAAGGGACAAAGCTCCTACAATGAGCAGTTCTTC
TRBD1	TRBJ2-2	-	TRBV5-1	CASSLDRGSAGELFF	TGCGCCAGCAGCTTGGACAGGGGTTCAGCCGGGGAGCTGTTTTTT
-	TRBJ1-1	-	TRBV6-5	CASSYSLGVFF	TGTGCCAGCAGTTACTCGTTGGGTGTTTTCTTT
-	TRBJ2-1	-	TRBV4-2	CASSQKTGFSYNEQFF	TGTGCCAGCAGCCAAAAAACAGGGTTCTCCTACAATGAGCAGTTCTTC
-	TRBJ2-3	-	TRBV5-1	CASSLGDTGDTQYF	TGCGCCAGCAGCTTGGGGGACACTGGCGATACGCAGTATTTT